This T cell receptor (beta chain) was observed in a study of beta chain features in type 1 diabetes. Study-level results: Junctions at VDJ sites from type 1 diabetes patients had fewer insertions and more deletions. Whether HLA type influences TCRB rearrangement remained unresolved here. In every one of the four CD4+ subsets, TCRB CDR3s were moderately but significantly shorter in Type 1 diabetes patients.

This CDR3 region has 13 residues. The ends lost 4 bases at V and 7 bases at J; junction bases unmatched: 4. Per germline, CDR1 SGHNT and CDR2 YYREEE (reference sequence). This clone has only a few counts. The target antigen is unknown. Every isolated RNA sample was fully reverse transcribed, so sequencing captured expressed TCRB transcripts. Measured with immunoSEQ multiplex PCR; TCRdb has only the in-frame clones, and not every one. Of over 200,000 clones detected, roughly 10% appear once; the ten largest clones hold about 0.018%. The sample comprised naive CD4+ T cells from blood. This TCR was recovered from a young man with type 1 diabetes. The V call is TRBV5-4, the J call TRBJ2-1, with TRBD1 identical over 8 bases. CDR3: CASSPDRENEQFF. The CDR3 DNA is TGTGCCAGCAGCCCGGACAGGGAAAATGAGCAGTTCTTC.